This T cell receptor (beta chain) was profiled in a study of blood T cell repertoires in COVID-19. This CDR3 is 17 amino acids long. Per germline, CDR1 LGHNA and CDR2 YSLEER. V dropped 1 base and J dropped 1 base, with 14 bases sitting between them. Researchers sorted participants into cohorts using their self-reported clinical history. Libraries were prepared by immunoSEQ multiplex PCR; TCRdb keeps only in-frame clonotypes and omits some of them. The sample holds 200,000 or so clones; approximately 90% are singletons and the top ten take roughly 2.7%. The clonotype was recovered from a woman in her 30s who had recovered from COVID-19. The rearrangement uses TRBV4-3 and TRBJ2-1; D is possibly TRBD2 (7 bases). The sequenced material came from PBMCs or T cells enriched from blood (not recorded which). CDR3 region: CASSQGLEGGSYNEQFF. CDR3 sequence (DNA): TGCGCCAGCAGCCAAGGTCTTGAGGGGGGGTCCTACAATGAGCAGTTCTTC.